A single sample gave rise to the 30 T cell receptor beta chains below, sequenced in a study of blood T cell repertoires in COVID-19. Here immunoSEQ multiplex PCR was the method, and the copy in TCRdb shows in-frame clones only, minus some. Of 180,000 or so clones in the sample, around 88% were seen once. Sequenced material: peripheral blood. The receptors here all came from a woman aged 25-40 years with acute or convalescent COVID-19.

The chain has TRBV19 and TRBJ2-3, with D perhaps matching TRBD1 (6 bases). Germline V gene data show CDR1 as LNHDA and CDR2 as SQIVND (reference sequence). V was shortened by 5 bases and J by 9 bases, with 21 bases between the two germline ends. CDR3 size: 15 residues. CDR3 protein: CASSATGLSVGTQYF. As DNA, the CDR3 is TGTGCCAGTAGTGCAACAGGGCTCAGCGTAGGGACGCAGTATTTT.

Written as DNA, the CDR3 is TGCGCCAGCAGCTTGGAGAGCTCCTATAATTCACCCCTCCACTTT. This encodes CASSLESSYNSPLHF. The rearrangement uses TRBV5-1 and TRBJ1-6; D unresolved. Germline V gene data show CDR1 as SGHRS and CDR2 as YFSETQ. V gave up 0 bases and J gave up 0 bases, with 4 bases separating them. The CDR3 has 15 amino acids.

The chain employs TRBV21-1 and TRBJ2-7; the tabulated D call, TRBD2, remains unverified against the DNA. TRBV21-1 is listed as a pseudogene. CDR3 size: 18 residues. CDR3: CASSTNPSGEQSSYEQYF. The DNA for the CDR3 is TGTGCCAGCAGCACAAACCCTAGTGGGGAGCAGAGCTCCTACGAGCAGTACTTC.

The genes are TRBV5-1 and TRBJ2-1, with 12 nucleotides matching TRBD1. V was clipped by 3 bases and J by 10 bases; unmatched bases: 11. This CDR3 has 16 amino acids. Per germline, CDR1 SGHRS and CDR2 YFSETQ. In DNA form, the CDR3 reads TGCGCCAGCAGCTCCCGACCGGGACAGGGGGCTAGGGAGCAGTTCTTC. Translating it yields CASSSRPGQGAREQFF. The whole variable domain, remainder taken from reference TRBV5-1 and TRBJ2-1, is KAGVTQTPRYLIKTRGQQVTLSCSPISGHRSVSWYQQTPGQGLQFLFEYFSETQRNKGNFPGRFSGRQFSNSRSEMNVSTLELGDSALYLCASSSRPGQGAREQFFGPGTRLTVL.

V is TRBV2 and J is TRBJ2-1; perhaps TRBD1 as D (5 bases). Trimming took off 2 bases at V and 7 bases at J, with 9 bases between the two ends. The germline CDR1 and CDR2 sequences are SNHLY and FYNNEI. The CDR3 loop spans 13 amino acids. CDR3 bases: TGTGCCAGCAGTGAACAGGGATTGAATGAGCAGTTCTTC. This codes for CASSEQGLNEQFF.

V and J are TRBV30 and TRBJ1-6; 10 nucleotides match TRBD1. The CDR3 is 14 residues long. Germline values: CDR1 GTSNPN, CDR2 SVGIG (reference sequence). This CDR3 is CALGQGVLNSPLHF. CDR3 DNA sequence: TGTGCTTTAGGACAGGGGGTTCTTAATTCACCCCTCCACTTT.

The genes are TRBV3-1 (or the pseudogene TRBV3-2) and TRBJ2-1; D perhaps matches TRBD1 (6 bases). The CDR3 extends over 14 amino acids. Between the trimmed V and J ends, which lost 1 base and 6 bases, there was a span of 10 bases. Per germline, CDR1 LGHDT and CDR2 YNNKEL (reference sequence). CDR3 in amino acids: CASSQAQGPNEQFF. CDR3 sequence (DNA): TGTGCCAGCAGCCAAGCTCAGGGGCCCAATGAGCAGTTCTTC.

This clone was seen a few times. As DNA, the CDR3 is TGTGCCAGCTCACCGACGCAGGGGCCCGGAGAGCAGTACTTC. Its translation is CASSPTQGPGEQYF. This sequence joins TRBV18 and TRBJ2-7; D may be TRBD1 (6 bases). Germline V gives CDR1 KGHSH, CDR2 LQKENI. V was pared by 3 bases and J by 7 bases, with 16 bases between. This CDR3 contains 14 residues.

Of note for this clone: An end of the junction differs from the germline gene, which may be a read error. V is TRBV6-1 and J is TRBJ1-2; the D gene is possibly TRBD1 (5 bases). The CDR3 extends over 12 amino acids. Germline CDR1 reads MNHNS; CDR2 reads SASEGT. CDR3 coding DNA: TGTGCCAGCAGGGAAGGGGCTGGTGGCTACACCTTC. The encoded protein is CASREGAGGYTF.

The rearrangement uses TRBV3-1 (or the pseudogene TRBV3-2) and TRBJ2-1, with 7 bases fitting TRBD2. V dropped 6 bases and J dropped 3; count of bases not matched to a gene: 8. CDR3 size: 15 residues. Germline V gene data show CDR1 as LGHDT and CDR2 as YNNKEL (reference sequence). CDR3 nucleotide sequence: TGTGCCAGCAGTACCGCCGGGACTATCTACAATGAGCAGTTCTTC. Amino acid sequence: CASSTAGTIYNEQFF.

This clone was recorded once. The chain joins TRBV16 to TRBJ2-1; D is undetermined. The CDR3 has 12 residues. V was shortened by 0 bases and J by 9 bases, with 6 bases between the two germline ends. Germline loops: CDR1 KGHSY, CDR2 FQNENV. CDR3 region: CASSQSSREQFF. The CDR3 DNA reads TGTGCCAGCAGCCAATCATCCCGTGAGCAGTTCTTC.

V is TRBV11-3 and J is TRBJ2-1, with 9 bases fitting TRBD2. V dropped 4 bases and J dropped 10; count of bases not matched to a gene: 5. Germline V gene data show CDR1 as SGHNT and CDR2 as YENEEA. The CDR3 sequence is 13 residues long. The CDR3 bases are TGTGCCAGCAGCTCGGCGGGAGGGAGAGAGCAGTTCTTC. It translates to CASSSAGGREQFF.

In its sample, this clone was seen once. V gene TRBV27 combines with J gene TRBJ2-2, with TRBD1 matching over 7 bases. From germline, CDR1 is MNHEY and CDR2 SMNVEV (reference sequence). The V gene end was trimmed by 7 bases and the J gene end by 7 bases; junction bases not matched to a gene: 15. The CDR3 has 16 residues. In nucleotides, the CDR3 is TGTGCCAGCATGAGACAGGGACCCGCTAGGGGCGGGGAGCTGTTTTTT. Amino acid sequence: CASMRQGPARGGELFF.

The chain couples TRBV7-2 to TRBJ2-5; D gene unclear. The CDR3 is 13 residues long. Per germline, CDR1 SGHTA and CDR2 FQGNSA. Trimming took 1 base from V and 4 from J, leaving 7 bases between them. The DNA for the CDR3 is TGTGCCAGCAGCTTAGTCTCCGGAGAGACCCAGTACTTC. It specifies CASSLVSGETQYF.

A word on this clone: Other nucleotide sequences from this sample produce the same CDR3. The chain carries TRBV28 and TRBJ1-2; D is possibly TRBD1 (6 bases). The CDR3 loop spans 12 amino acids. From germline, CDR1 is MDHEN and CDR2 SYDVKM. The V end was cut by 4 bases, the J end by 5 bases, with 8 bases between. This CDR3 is CASSSRGYGYTF. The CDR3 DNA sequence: TGTGCCAGCAGTTCGAGGGGGTATGGCTACACCTTC.

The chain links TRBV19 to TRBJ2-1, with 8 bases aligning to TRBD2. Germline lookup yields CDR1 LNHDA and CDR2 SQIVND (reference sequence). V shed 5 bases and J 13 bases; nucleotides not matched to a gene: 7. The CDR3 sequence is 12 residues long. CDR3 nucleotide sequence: TGTGCCAGTAGTGCTAGCGGGCTCACCCAGTTCTTC. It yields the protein CASSASGLTQFF.

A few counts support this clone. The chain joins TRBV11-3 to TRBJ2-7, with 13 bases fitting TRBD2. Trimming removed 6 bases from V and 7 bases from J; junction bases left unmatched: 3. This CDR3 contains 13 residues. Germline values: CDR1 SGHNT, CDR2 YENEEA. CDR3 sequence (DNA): TGTGCCAGCAGTCGGACTAGCGGGAGAGAGCAGTACTTC. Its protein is CASSRTSGREQYF.

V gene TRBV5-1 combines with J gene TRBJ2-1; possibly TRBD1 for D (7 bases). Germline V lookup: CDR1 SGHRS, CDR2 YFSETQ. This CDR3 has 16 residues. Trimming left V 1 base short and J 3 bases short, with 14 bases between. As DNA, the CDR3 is TGCGCCAGCAGCTTGTCCTCAGGGGGACTCTACAATGAGCAGTTCTTC. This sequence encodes CASSLSSGGLYNEQFF. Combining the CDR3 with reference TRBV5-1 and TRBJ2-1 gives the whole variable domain KAGVTQTPRYLIKTRGQQVTLSCSPISGHRSVSWYQQTPGQGLQFLFEYFSETQRNKGNFPGRFSGRQFSNSRSEMNVSTLELGDSALYLCASSLSSGGLYNEQFFGPGTRLTVL.

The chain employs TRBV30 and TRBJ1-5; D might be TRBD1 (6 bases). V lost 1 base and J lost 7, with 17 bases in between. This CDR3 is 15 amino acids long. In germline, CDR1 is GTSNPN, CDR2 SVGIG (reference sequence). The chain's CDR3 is CAWSATTGMGQPQHF. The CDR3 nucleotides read TGTGCCTGGAGTGCCACCACAGGGATGGGGCAGCCCCAGCATTTT.

CDR3 coding DNA: TGTGCCAGCAACGCGGGGGGTAGCTTTCCTAGGGAGCAGTACTTC. Amino acid sequence: CASNAGGSFPREQYF. V usage is TRBV11-2 and J usage is TRBJ2-7, with TRBD2 matching 8 bases. Germline CDR1 and CDR2: SGHAT and FQNNGV. With 7 bases clipped from V and 7 bases from J, the junction kept 15 bases outside the gene matches. The CDR3 is 15 residues long.

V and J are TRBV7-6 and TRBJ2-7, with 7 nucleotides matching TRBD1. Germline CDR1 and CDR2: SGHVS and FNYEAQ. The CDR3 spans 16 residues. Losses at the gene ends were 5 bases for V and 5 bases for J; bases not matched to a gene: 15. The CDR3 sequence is CASSPIGGSTKDEQYF. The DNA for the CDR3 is TGTGCCAGCAGCCCCATAGGGGGCTCCACGAAAGACGAGCAGTACTTC.

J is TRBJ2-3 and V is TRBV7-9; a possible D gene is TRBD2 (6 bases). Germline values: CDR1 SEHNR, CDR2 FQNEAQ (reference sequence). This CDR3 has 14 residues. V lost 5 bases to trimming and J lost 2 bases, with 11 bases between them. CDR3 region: CASSRDFSTDTQYF. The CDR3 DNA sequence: TGTGCCAGCAGCCGGGACTTCTCCACAGATACGCAGTATTTT.

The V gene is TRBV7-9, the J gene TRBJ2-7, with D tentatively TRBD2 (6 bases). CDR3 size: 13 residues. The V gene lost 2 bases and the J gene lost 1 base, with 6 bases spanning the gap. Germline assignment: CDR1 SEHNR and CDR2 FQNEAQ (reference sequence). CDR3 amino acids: CASSLRGSYEQYF. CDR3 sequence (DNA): TGTGCCAGCAGCTTACGGGGGTCCTACGAGCAGTACTTC.

The CDR3 protein is CASSFRTSEQFF. The CDR3 DNA sequence: TGCGCCAGCAGCTTCCGGACTAGCGAGCAGTTCTTC. This rearrangement joins TRBV5-1 to TRBJ2-1; 8 bases are shared with TRBD2. V dropped 2 bases and J dropped 10; count of bases not matched to a gene: 2. Germline V gives CDR1 SGHRS, CDR2 YFSETQ. CDR3 length: 12 amino acids.

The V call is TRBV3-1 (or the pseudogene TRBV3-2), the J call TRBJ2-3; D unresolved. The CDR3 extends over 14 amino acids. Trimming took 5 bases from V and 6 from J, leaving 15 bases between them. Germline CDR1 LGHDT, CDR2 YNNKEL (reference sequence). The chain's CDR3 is CASSGPVGRDTQYF. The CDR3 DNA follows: TGTGCCAGCAGCGGCCCCGTGGGCCGGGATACGCAGTATTTT.

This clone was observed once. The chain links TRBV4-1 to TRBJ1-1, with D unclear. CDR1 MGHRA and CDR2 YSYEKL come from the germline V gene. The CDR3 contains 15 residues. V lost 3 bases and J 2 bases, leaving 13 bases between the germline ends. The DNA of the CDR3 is TGCGCCAGCAGCCAGCCATTAAGCGTTAACACTGAAGCTTTCTTT. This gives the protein CASSQPLSVNTEAFF.

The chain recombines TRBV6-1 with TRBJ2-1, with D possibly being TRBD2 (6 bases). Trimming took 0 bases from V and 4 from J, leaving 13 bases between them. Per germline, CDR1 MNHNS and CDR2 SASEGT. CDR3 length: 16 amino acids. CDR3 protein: CASSEAIWRGYNEQFF. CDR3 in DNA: TGTGCCAGCAGTGAAGCTATCTGGAGGGGATACAATGAGCAGTTCTTC.

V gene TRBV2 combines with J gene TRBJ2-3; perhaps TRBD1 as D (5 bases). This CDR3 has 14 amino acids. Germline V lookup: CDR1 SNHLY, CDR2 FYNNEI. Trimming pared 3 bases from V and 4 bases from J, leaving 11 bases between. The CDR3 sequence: CASSDTRVADTQYF. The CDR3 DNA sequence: TGTGCCAGCAGTGACACCAGGGTGGCAGATACGCAGTATTTT. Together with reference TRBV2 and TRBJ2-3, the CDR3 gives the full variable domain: EPEVTQTPSHQVTQMGQEVILRCVPISNHLYFYWYRQILGQKVEFLVSFYNNEISEKSEIFDDQFSVERPDGSNFTLKIRSTKLEDSAMYFCASSDTRVADTQYFGPGTRLTVL.

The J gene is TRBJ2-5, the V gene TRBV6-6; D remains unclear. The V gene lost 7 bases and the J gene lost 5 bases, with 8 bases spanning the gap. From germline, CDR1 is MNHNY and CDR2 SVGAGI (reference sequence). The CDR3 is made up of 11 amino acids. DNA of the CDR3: TGTGCCAGCATGTCACTTGAGACCCAGTACTTC. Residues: CASMSLETQYF.

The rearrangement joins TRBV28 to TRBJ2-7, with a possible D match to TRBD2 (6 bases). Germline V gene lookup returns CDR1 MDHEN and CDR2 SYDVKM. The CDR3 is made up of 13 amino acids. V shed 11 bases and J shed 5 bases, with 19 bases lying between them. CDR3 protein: CAASRSAGNEQYF. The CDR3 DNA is TGTGCCGCATCAAGGAGTGCGGGGAACGAGCAGTACTTC.